This TCR beta chain was retrieved from a study of blood T cell repertoires in COVID-19. Study-level background: The United States, Italy and Spain provided the acute and convalescent COVID-19 samples. PBMCs, B-cell-depleted T cells, or T cells were the source of the cDNA or gDNA that made up the material.

The CDR3 has 17 amino acids. Trimming took off 3 bases at V and 2 bases at J, with 18 bases between the two ends. Germline assignment: CDR1 SGHAT and CDR2 FQNNGV. Authors' methods: Estimates of nucleated cell counts were drawn from the amplification of reference gene primers. This table comes from immunoSEQ multiplex PCR, and its TCRdb copy is limited to in-frame clones, with some not included. D and trimming were read from the DNA, whereas the V and J calls and clone size are those reported in that table. The profile shows more than 250,000 clones, 75% to 90% of them singletons. The receptor was derived from a woman in her thirties who had recovered from COVID-19. The sequenced material came from peripheral blood. The chain is built from TRBV11-2 and TRBJ2-3; D is possibly TRBD2 (6 bases). DNA of the CDR3: TGTGCCAGCAGCTTGAGACTAGAGCCCCATTCCACAGATACGCAGTATTTT. It yields the protein CASSLRLEPHSTDTQYF. Full variable domain (rest looked up from reference TRBV11-2 and TRBJ2-3): EAGVAQSPRYKIIEKRQSVAFWCNPISGHATLYWYQQILGQGPKLLIQFQNNGVVDDSQLPKDRFSAERLKGVDSTLKIQPAKLEDSAVYLCASSLRLEPHSTDTQYFGPGTRLTVL.